This paragraph covers one T cell receptor (beta chain) sequence. Its cognate antigen has yet to be identified. No per-base quality is available; no much larger clone lies one base away. V sheds 4 bases and J sheds 0 bases, leaving 11 bases between their ends. The CDR3 numbers 14 residues from cysteine through phenylalanine. The entry retains the CDR3 DNA only, 42 bases that are in frame from base 1. CDR1 and CDR2 are drawn from the germline V gene: SGHRS, YFSETQ. The data were taken from a study of regulatory T cells (dated by TCRdb to the late 2010s). With regard to the full study: Between CD3G-deficient patients and healthy controls, the study compared T-cell receptor beta repertoires in sorted regulatory T cells, conventional CD4+ T cells and CD8+ T cells.

For the multiplex PCR, 52 forward TRBV primers and 13 reverse TRBJ primers were used, and amplification bias was corrected with both assay-based and computational methods. Rearranged TRB loci were amplified from genomic DNA by multiplex PCR within the immunoSEQ assay. TRB amplicons were sequenced on an Illumina HiSeq platform. Regarding the original processing steps: Custom algorithms error-filtered the raw sequences and aligned the raw sequences to reference gene sequences, after which the immunoSEQ online tools were used for analysis. Frequencies of productive and nonproductive TRB rearrangements were assessed among unique sequences as well as among total sequences. The likelihood of self-reactivity was estimated by examining two features, hydrophobicity and amino acid composition, of TRB CDR3 positions 6 and 7. For group comparisons, t tests, Mann-Whitney tests or two-way ANOVA were performed in Prism software. Drawn from immuneACCESS, this table holds only the in-frame rearrangements with V and J called that TCRdb kept. Clones are partly lost; checked studies trace under half to an unresolved V gene and leave the rest unexplained. V and J calls and clone size are copied from that table; D and trimming were computed from the DNA. The sample table shows about 20,000 clones, and more than 85% are seen once. Together, the top ten hold 3.5% of the sample.

Findings and caveats that apply to the study as a whole: Compared with control CD8+ cells, CD8+ T cells derived from patients showed a nonsignificant trend toward reduced Shannon entropy. Repertoires from patients had restricted unique TRB V-J pairs and skewed V and J gene usage, with the strongest effect in regulatory T cells.

All CD3G-deficient patients had evidence of autoimmunity, which was more severe in two of the patients. Patients were tested at ages ranging from 2 to 39 years, and reduced naive and increased memory CD4+ and CD8+ T-cell proportions were found in the patients. The patient group comprised roughly 6 individuals with CD3G deficiency. An international network of physicians across the United States, Europe and Asia provided the patient samples and clinical data. Ficoll density separation was used to isolate peripheral blood mononuclear cells. CD3+ CD8+ CD4- T cells were isolated using a FACSAria cell sorter.

The receptor comes from a child aged 2-9 years with CD3G deficiency. The rearrangement combines TRBV5-1 with TRBJ2-7; the D gene is perhaps TRBD1 or TRBD2, each of them matching over 5 bases. Source material: CD8+ T cells sorted from blood. CDR3 sequence: CASSEGRSSYEQYF. Read as DNA, the sequence is TGCGCCAGCAGCGAGGGACGAAGCTCCTACGAGCAGTACTTC.